The entry below describes one TCR beta chain. In this sample, this clonotype turned up many times. Its antigen is currently not known. No base quality values were provided; no much bigger clone lies one nucleotide off. The record originates from a study of CD8 T cells in ankylosing spondylitis (dated 2017 in TCRdb). In the study overall: The study set out to find disease-linked TCR variants by profiling T cell receptor beta repertoires in ankylosing spondylitis patients and healthy donors. The full study cohort comprised roughly 24 ankylosing spondylitis patients and approximately 100 healthy donors. Peripheral blood samples were taken, and synovial fluid was additionally collected from ankylosing spondylitis patients.

On the study overall, not on this receptor specifically: A CD8+ phenotype was shown by the disease-linked clones, which were found at relatively low frequencies in peripheral blood. Some of the motif variants had been reported before in the synovial fluid and blood of reactive arthritis patients, a finding that suggests common disease-initiation mechanisms. The disease-linked clones were reported to be significantly enriched in matched synovial fluid samples from ankylosing spondylitis patients. Blood from ankylosing spondylitis patients appeared to be characterized by a TCR beta motif made up of under ten highly homologous amino acid variants.

V trim: 4 bases; J trim: 6 bases; unmatched bases: 7. The CDR3 sequence holds 15 residues, the cysteine and phenylalanine included. Just the 45-base CDR3 DNA is kept, in frame starting at base 1. Looking up the germline V gene yields CDR1 SGDLS and CDR2 YYNGEE. Reads for this sample came from an Illumina HiSeq 2500. Quantitative 5'-RACE with molecular barcodes was used to prepare TCR beta libraries. The authors' pipeline ran thus. To identify disease-linked TCR variants, a new computational method was used, one built on a probabilistic model of VDJ rearrangement. TCRdb itself trimmed the public reads at Q25 with fastp, ran MiXCR and retained productive beta chains. Every distinct CDR3 protein forms one entry, paired with its most common genes and DNA. The V and J calls and clone size are TCRdb's, not the authors'. This sample lists around 42,000 distinct CDR3 sequences; approximately 2.6% were detected once. The ten most abundant clones make up over 4% of the sample.

The rearranged chain carries TRBV9 and TRBJ2-2, with 9 central nucleotides matching TRBD1. Sequencing was carried out using blood, either unsorted or a sorted T cell fraction (not recorded which). The receptor comes from a male donor with ankylosing spondylitis or in good health (not recorded which). In nucleotide form, the sequence is TGTGCCAGCAGCCTCGGACAGGGGTTGGCCGGGGAGCTGTTTTTT. It codes for CASSLGQGLAGELFF.